A single sample gave rise to the 28 T cell receptor beta chains below, sequenced in a study of metastatic and nonmetastatic thyroid tumors. Using MiXCR, TCRdb reanalyzed the PCR reads. This table has under 30,000 clones, 3.5% to 4.5% appearing once. There were no patients who had received any treatment before thyroid surgery. The sequenced material came from blood. The receptors come from a female donor with papillary thyroid cancer or a benign thyroid nodule (not recorded which). Some clones in this sample may be carry-over from other donors' samples.

This clone occurred many times. This chain uses TRBV28 with TRBJ2-5, with a possible D match to TRBD2 (6 bases). The germline V gene encodes CDR1 MDHEN and CDR2 SYDVKM. The V and J ends lost 7 bases and 4 bases respectively, with 16 bases between them. The CDR3 covers 14 residues. DNA of the CDR3: TGTGCCAGCACCTGGGGCAGCGGGCGAGAGACCCAGTACTTC. It encodes CASTWGSGRETQYF.

In this sample, this clone turned up many times. Its ends do not fully match the called genes, so a read error is possible. The rearrangement uses TRBV20-1 and TRBJ2-1; 9 nucleotides agree with TRBD2. The CDR3 extends over 12 amino acids. CDR1 is DFQATT and CDR2 is SNEGSKA in the germline V gene (reference sequence). CDR3 region: CSVRAGGNEQFF. The CDR3 DNA reads TGCAGTGTTAGAGCGGGGGGCAATGAGCAGTTCTTC.

This clone was seen a handful of times. CDR3 sequence: CAWSRPGTYEQYF. CDR3 sequence (DNA): TGTGCCTGGAGTCGACCGGGGACCTACGAGCAGTACTTC. The V and J genes are TRBV30 and TRBJ2-7; perhaps TRBD2 as D (5 bases). Trimming left V 2 bases short and J 2 bases short, with 10 bases between. Germline CDR1 reads GTSNPN; CDR2 reads SVGIG (reference sequence). The CDR3 length is 13 residues.

The CDR3 protein is CASRPGVGNYGYTF. In DNA, the CDR3 is TGCGCCAGCAGACCGGGGGTGGGGAATTATGGCTACACCTTC. This chain links TRBV5-1 with TRBJ1-2, with a tentative D call TRBD1 (5 bases). This CDR3 contains 14 residues. V dropped 5 bases and J dropped 5 bases, with 16 bases sitting between them. Per germline, CDR1 SGHRS and CDR2 YFSETQ.

This clone was recorded many times. This may be a read error: a much more frequent sequence differs by one nucleotide. The genes are TRBV15 and TRBJ2-2; the D call may be TRBD1 or TRBD2 (7 bases each). The CDR3 is 15 amino acids. Germline CDR1 LNHNV, CDR2 YYDKDF (reference sequence). Between the trimmed V and J ends, which lost 8 bases and 4 bases, there was a span of 17 bases. Here the CDR3 DNA reads TGTGCCACCCTCAGGGGGGGCGGGGGCACCGGGGAGCTGTTTTTT. Translated: CATLRGGGGTGELFF.

This clone was seen a handful of times. The junction departs from the called germline gene at one end, perhaps through a read error. The chain is built from TRBV2 and TRBJ2-2; TRBD1 aligns across 7 bases. This CDR3 region has 15 residues. Germline V gene sequence: CDR1 SNHLY, CDR2 FYNNEI. The CDR3 coding sequence is TGTGCCTCAGCATCAGGACAGGTGACCCCCGGGGAGCTGGTTTTT. Its translation: CASASGQVTPGELVF.

This clone occurred a few times. The chain couples TRBV28 to TRBJ1-2; a weak D match, TRBD1 (6 bases). The CDR3 totals 13 residues. The V end lost 4 bases, the J end lost 14 bases, and 20 bases lay between the germline ends. CDR1 and CDR2 from the germline V gene are MDHEN and SYDVKM. The CDR3 spells CASSSTGQLRLTF. CDR3 in DNA: TGTGCCAGCAGTTCTACCGGACAGCTCCGTTTGACCTTC.

V usage is TRBV6-1 and J usage is TRBJ1-1; the match to TRBD1 covers 7 bases. The junction had 7 bases not matched to a gene; V was cut back by 3 bases and J by 0 bases. This CDR3 has 16 amino acids. The germline gives CDR1 MNHNS, CDR2 SASEGT. CDR3 sequence reads: CASSERDSGVNTEAFF. In DNA form, the CDR3 reads TGTGCCAGCAGTGAGAGGGACAGTGGCGTGAACACTGAAGCTTTCTTT.

This clone was picked up many times. The genes are TRBV5-8 and TRBJ1-5; no clear D gene. This CDR3 comprises 14 residues. Per the germline V gene, CDR1 is SGHTS and CDR2 is YDEGEE. Between the trimmed V and J ends, which lost 4 bases and 6 bases, there was a span of 14 bases. The CDR3 DNA sequence: TGTGCCAGCAGCCAGAGGTTATTTCGTCAGCCCCAGCATTTT. Protein: CASSQRLFRQPQHF.

This clone is medium-sized in the sample. The rearrangement joins TRBV27 to TRBJ2-1; D unclear. With 4 bases removed from V and 3 bases from J, the gap between germline ends came to 13 bases. This CDR3 has 15 residues. Germline-derived CDR1 and CDR2 are MNHEY and SMNVEV (reference sequence). The CDR3 region has the DNA TGTGCCAGCAGTTCCGGAACTAACAACTACAATGAGCAGTTCTTC. Protein: CASSSGTNNYNEQFF.

By sample share, this clone is medium-sized. V usage is TRBV6-1 and J usage is TRBJ2-7; a possible D gene is TRBD2 (7 bases). This CDR3 is built from 15 residues. V lost 6 bases and J lost 3, with 18 bases in between. Germline V CDR1 and CDR2: MNHNS, SASEGT. The CDR3 DNA follows: TGTGCCAGCAGCTACCAGAGGGGGGGTTACTACGAGCAGTACTTC. This translates into CASSYQRGGYYEQYF.

This clone was seen a handful of times. The V and J genes are TRBV7-2 and TRBJ1-1; 7 bases match TRBD1. The CDR3 sequence is 14 residues long. V shed 4 bases and J 1 base; nucleotides not matched to a gene: 3. Germline lookup yields CDR1 SGHTA and CDR2 FQGNSA. The CDR3 coding sequence is TGTGCCAGCAGCTCTCAGGGGGGGAACACTGAAGCTTTCTTT. It specifies CASSSQGGNTEAFF.

In its sample, this clone was seen many times. Within the sample, other DNA sequences also encode this same CDR3. The chain employs TRBV7-2 and TRBJ2-2; D call uncertain. This CDR3 region has 13 residues. Germline V gene sequence: CDR1 SGHTA, CDR2 FQGNSA. Deletions cut 2 bases from V and 5 bases from J, with 6 bases between. DNA of the CDR3: TGTGCCAGCAGCTTAATTAGAACCGGGGAGCTGTTTTTT. This gives the protein CASSLIRTGELFF.

This clone was counted ten times or more. The V and J genes are TRBV7-9 and TRBJ1-2; perhaps TRBD1 as D (6 bases). The CDR3 runs to 15 residues. Germline-derived CDR1 and CDR2 are SEHNR and FQNEAQ (reference sequence). V was clipped by 0 bases and J by 3 bases, with 11 bases between them. CDR3 amino acids: CASSLAQGIYYGYTF. DNA for the CDR3: TGTGCCAGCAGCTTAGCACAGGGTATCTACTATGGCTACACCTTC. Drawing the rest from reference TRBV7-9 and TRBJ1-2, the complete variable domain is DTGVSQNPRHKITKRGQNVTFRCDPISEHNRLYWYRQTLGQGPEFLTYFQNEAQLEKSRLLSDRFSAERPKGSFSTLEIQRTEQGDSAMYLCASSLAQGIYYGYTFGSGTRLTVV.

For this clone: With a much larger clone just one base away, this may be a read error. V usage is TRBV14 and J usage is TRBJ2-2, with no clear D. CDR1 and CDR2 from the germline V gene are SGHDN and FVKESK. The CDR3 contains 15 residues. V lost 8 bases and J lost 1, with 14 bases in between. CDR3 protein: CASGVEVGNTGELFF. The CDR3 bases are TGTGCCAGCGGTGTAGAAGTCGGGAACACCGGGGAGCTGTTTTTT.

The table lists this clone with many counts. J is TRBJ2-1 and V is TRBV3-1; 7 nucleotides match TRBD2. With 3 bases clipped from V and 3 bases from J, the junction kept 5 bases outside the gene matches. The CDR3 is made up of 15 amino acids. Germline lookup yields CDR1 LGHDT and CDR2 YNNKEL (reference sequence). CDR3 nucleotides: TGTGCCAGCAGCCATTCGGGGGAGGGCTACAATGAGCAGTTCTTC. Protein sequence: CASSHSGEGYNEQFF.

This clone was counted ten times or more. Germline and junction disagree at one end, which may indicate a read error. This chain connects TRBV11-2 to TRBJ2-7; 8 nucleotides align to TRBD2. The germline V gene has CDR1 SGHAT and CDR2 FQNNGV. The CDR3 is made up of 15 amino acids. In DNA form, the CDR3 reads TGTGCCAGCGGCTTACGAGCGGGAGAAGCCCCCGAGCAGTACTTC. Encoded protein: CASGLRAGEAPEQYF.

At least ten counts were recorded for this clone. The rearrangement joins TRBV20-1 to TRBJ2-2, with no clear D. This CDR3 region has 13 residues. Germline assignment: CDR1 DFQATT and CDR2 SNEGSKA (reference sequence). V lost 3 bases and J 1 base, leaving 6 bases between the germline ends. The CDR3 region has the DNA TGCAGTGCTAGGAGTCTGAACACCGGGGAGCTGTTTTTT. Protein: CSARSLNTGELFF.

This clone was picked up many times. This chain uses TRBV11-3 with TRBJ2-3; D might be TRBD1 or TRBD2, each matching 5 bases. The CDR3 extends over 14 amino acids. Trimming took 6 bases from V and 2 from J, leaving 12 bases between them. Per the germline V gene, CDR1 is SGHNT and CDR2 is YENEEA. CDR3 protein: CASSEGRLTDTQYF. The CDR3 DNA follows: TGTGCCAGCAGTGAGGGACGGCTCACAGATACGCAGTATTTT.

This clone was detected many times. The chain combines TRBV6-4 with TRBJ1-1; no clear D. Germline CDR1 reads MRHNA; CDR2 reads SNTAGT. This CDR3 spans 14 amino acids. V was pared by 7 bases and J by 1 base, with 13 bases between. CDR3: CASIPLFGNTEAFF. As DNA, the CDR3 is TGTGCCAGCATCCCCCTATTCGGGAACACTGAAGCTTTCTTT.

This CDR3 reads CASSIGQSYGYTF. In DNA form, the CDR3 reads TGTGCCAGCAGTATAGGACAGAGTTATGGCTACACCTTC. The V call is TRBV6-1, the J call TRBJ1-2; tentative D call: TRBD1 (6 bases). CDR1 and CDR2 from the germline V gene are MNHNS and SASEGT. The CDR3 is 13 amino acids. Trimming removed 5 bases at V and 5 bases at J, with 12 bases between.

This clone was recorded at least ten times. V is TRBV5-4 and J is TRBJ2-7; D ambiguous. CDR3 length equals 15 residues. CDR1 SGHNT and CDR2 YYREEE come from the germline V gene (reference sequence). The V end was cut by 0 bases, the J end by 3 bases, with 13 bases between. The CDR3 nucleotides read TGTGCCAGCAGCTTGGGTAGTCTCCAAAACTACGAGCAGTACTTC. Protein product: CASSLGSLQNYEQYF.

This clone has ten or more counts. This chain links TRBV11-2 with TRBJ2-5; D ambiguous. CDR3 length equals 16 residues. V was pared by 3 bases and J by 2 bases, with 16 bases between. Germline V gene lookup returns CDR1 SGHAT and CDR2 FQNNGV. Here the CDR3 DNA reads TGTGCCAGCAGCTTCCACCCGTTCGGATATCAAGAGACCCAGTACTTC. It translates to CASSFHPFGYQETQYF.

In its sample, this clone was seen many times. This sequence joins TRBV18 and TRBJ2-7; tentative D call: TRBD1 (6 bases). Trimming stripped 5 bases from V and 0 bases from J, with 11 bases between. Germline V lookup: CDR1 KGHSH, CDR2 LQKENI. The CDR3 spans 14 residues. The CDR3 loop is CASSSRQVSYEQYF. The CDR3, as DNA: TGTGCCAGCTCATCTAGACAGGTCTCCTACGAGCAGTACTTC.

The chain links TRBV10-3 to TRBJ2-3; 9 bases match TRBD2. Germline trimming cut 2 bases from V and 1 base from J; bases unmatched to any gene: 4. The CDR3 is 16 residues long. Germline V lookup: CDR1 ENHRY, CDR2 SYGVKD. In nucleotides, the CDR3 is TGTGCCATCAGTGAGGGCCAGCGGGAGGGCACAGATACGCAGTATTTT. Amino acids: CAISEGQREGTDTQYF.

This clone was detected only a few times. V usage is TRBV6-2 or TRBV6-3 and J usage is TRBJ2-7, with D perhaps assigned TRBD1 or TRBD2 (5 bases each). V was cut by 10 bases and J by 6 bases, with 16 bases left in between. This CDR3 is 12 amino acids long. Germline values: CDR1 MNHEY, CDR2 SVGEGT. CDR3 region: CAIWETVPEQYF. The CDR3 DNA reads as TGTGCCATCTGGGAGACAGTGCCCGAGCAGTACTTC.

There are a few counts of this clone. The chain couples TRBV12-3 or TRBV12-4 to TRBJ1-1; D is uncertain. The V and J ends lost 3 bases and 5 bases respectively, with 7 bases between them. This CDR3 is built from 12 residues. CDR3: CASSLRVTEAFF. Written as DNA, the CDR3 is TGTGCCAGCAGTTTGAGAGTTACTGAAGCTTTCTTT.

This clone was recorded many times. J is TRBJ1-5 and V is TRBV7-2, with D hard to call. Germline V gene sequence: CDR1 SGHTA, CDR2 FQGNSA. CDR3 length: 13 residues. Trimming stripped 5 bases from V and 4 bases from J, with 9 bases between. The CDR3 DNA is TGTGCCAGCAGCATCTCGGTAAATCAGCCCCAGCATTTT. This gives the protein CASSISVNQPQHF.